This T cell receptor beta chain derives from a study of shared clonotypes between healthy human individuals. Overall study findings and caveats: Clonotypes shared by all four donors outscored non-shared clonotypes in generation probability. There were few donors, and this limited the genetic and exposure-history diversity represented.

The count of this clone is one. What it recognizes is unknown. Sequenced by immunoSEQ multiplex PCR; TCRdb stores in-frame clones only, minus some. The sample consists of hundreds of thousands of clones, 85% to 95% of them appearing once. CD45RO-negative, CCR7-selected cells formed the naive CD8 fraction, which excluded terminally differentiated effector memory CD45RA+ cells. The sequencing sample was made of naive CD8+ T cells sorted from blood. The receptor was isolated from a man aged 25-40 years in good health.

The CDR3 DNA is TGTGCCAGCAGTTACGGGGTTACCCCTAACTATGGCTACACCTTC. Residues: CASSYGVTPNYGYTF. The chain combines TRBV6-5 with TRBJ1-2; D is ambiguous. CDR1 is MNHEY and CDR2 is SVGAGI in the germline V gene. The CDR3 spans 15 residues. Trimming removed 2 bases from V and 0 bases from J, with 10 bases in between.